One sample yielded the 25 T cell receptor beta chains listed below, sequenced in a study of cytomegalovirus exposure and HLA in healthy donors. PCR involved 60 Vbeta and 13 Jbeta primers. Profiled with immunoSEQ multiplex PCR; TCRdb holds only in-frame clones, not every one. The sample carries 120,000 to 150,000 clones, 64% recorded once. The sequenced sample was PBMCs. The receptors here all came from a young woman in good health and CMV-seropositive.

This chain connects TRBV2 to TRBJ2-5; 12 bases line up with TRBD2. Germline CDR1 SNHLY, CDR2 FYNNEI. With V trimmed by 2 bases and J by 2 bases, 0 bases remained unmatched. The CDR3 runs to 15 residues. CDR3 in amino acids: CASSELAGGQETQYF. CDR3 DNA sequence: TGTGCCAGCAGTGAACTAGCGGGGGGGCAAGAGACCCAGTACTTC.

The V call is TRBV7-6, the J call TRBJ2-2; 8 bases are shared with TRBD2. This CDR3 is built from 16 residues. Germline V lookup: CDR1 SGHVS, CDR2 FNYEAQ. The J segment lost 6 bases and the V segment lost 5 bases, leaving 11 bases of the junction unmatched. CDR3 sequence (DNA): TGTGCCAGCAGCCGGCCGAGCGGGAGTCGGGCCGGGGAGCTGTTTTTT. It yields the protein CASSRPSGSRAGELFF.

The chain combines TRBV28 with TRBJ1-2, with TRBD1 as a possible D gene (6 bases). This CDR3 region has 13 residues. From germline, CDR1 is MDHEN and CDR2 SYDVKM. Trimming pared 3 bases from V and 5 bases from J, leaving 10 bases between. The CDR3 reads CASSFGQLYGYTF. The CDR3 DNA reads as TGTGCCAGCAGTTTCGGACAGCTTTATGGCTACACCTTC.

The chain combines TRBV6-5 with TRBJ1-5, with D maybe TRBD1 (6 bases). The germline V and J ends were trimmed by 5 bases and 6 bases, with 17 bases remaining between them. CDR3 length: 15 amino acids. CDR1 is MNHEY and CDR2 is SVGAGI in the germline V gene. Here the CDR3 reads CASSKTGLVGQPQHF. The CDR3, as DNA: TGTGCCAGCAGTAAAACAGGGTTGGTCGGTCAGCCCCAGCATTTT.

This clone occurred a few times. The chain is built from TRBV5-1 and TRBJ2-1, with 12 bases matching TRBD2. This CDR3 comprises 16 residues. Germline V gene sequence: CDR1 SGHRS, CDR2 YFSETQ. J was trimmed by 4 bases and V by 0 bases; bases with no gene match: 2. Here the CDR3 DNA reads TGCGCCAGCAGCTTGGCCGGGACTAGCGGGTACAATGAGCAGTTCTTC. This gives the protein CASSLAGTSGYNEQFF.

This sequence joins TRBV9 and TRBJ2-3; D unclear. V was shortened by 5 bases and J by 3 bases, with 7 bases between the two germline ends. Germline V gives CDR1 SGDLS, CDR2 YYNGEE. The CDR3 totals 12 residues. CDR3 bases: TGTGCCAGCAGTGACTTTACAGATACGCAGTATTTT. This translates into CASSDFTDTQYF.

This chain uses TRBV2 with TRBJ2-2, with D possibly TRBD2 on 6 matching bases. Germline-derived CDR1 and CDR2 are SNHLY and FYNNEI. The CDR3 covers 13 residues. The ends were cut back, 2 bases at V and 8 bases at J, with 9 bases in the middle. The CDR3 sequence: CASSEWGEGELFF. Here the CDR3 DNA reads TGTGCCAGCAGTGAATGGGGGGAAGGGGAGCTGTTTTTT.

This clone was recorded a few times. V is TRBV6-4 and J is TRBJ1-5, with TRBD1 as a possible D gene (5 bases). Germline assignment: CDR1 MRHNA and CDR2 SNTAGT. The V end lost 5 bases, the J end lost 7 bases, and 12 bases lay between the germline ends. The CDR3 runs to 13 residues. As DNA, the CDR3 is TGTGCCAGCAGTCCCCTTCAGGGCCAGCCCCAGCATTTT. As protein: CASSPLQGQPQHF.

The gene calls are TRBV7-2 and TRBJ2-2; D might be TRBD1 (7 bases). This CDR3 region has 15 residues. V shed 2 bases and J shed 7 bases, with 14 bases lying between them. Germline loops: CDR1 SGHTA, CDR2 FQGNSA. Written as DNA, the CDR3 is TGTGCCAGCAGCTTATCGGCAGGGGGGATCGGGGAGCTGTTTTTT. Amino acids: CASSLSAGGIGELFF.

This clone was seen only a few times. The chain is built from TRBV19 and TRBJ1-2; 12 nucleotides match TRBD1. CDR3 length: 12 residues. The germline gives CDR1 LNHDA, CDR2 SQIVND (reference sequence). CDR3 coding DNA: TGTGCGTCCGGGACAGGGGGCTCTGGCTACACCTTC. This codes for CASGTGGSGYTF.

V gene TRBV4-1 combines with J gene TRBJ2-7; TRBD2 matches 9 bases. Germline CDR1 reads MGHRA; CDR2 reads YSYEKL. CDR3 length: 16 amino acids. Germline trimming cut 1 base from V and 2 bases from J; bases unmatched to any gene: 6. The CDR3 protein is CASSQVLAGLTYEQYF. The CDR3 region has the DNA TGCGCCAGCAGCCAAGTCCTAGCGGGACTCACCTACGAGCAGTACTTC.

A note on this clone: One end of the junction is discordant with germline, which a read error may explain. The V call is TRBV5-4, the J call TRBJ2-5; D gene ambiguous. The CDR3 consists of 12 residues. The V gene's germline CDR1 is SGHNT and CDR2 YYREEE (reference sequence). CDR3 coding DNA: TGTGCCAGCAGCTTGGGCGCACTCCCAGGCAACTTC. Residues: CASSLGALPGNF. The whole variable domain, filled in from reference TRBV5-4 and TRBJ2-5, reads ETGVTQSPTHLIKTRGQQVTLRCSSQSGHNTVSWYQQALGQGPQFIFQYYREEENGRGNFPPRFSGLQFPNYSSELNVNALELDDSALYLCASSLGALPGNFGPGTRLLVL.

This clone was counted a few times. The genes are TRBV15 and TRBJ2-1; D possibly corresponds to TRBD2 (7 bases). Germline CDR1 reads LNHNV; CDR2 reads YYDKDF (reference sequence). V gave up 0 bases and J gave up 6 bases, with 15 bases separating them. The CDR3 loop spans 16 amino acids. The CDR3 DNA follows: TGTGCCACCAGCAGAGATCGGCTGAGGGGGGGCAATGAGCAGTTCTTC. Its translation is CATSRDRLRGGNEQFF. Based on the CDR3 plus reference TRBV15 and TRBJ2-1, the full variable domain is DAMVIQNPRYQVTQFGKPVTLSCSQTLNHNVMYWYQQKSSQAPKLLFHYYDKDFNNEADTPDNFQSRRPNTSFCFLDIRSPGLGDTAMYLCATSRDRLRGGNEQFFGPGTRLTVL.

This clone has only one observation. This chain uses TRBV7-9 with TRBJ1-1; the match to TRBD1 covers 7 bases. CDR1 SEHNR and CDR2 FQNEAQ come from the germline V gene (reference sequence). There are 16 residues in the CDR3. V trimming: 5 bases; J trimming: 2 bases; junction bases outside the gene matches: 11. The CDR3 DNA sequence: TGTGCCAGCAGCATTCCTACAGGGGCTTCAAACACTGAAGCTTTCTTT. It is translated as CASSIPTGASNTEAFF.

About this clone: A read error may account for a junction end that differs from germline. As DNA, the CDR3 is TGTGCCAGCAGCGTACAAAGCGGGAGGGCAAGACATTTT. It yields the protein CASSVQSGRARHF. The rearrangement links TRBV9 to TRBJ2-3; TRBD2 agrees at 10 bases. The CDR3 length is 13 residues. The V gene's germline CDR1 is SGDLS and CDR2 YYNGEE.

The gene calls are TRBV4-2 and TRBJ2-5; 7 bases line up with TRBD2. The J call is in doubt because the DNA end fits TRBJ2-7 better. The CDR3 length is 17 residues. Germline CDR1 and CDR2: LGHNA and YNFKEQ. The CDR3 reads CASSQDSFFAGVYEQYF. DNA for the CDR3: TGTGCCAGCAGCCAAGATTCGTTCTTCGCGGGAGTTTACGAGCAGTACTTC.

The CDR3 coding sequence is TGCGCCAGCTCGGACAGGGAGGTAGAGACCCAGTACTTC. It specifies CASSDREVETQYF. The chain is built from TRBV4-1 and TRBJ2-5, with 8 bases lining up with TRBD1. J lost 4 bases, V lost 8 bases, and 6 bases had no gene match. Germline V gives CDR1 MGHRA, CDR2 YSYEKL. The CDR3 is 13 residues long.

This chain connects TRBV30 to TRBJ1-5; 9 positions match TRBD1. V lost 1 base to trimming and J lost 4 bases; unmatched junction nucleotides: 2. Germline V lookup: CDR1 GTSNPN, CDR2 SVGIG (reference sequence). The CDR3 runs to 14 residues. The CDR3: CAWSEDRGNQPQHF. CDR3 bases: TGTGCCTGGAGTGAGGACAGGGGAAATCAGCCCCAGCATTTT.

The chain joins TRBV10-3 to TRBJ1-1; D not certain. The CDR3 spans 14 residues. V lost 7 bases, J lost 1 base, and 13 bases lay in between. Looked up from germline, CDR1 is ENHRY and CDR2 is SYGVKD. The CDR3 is CAITSDTANTEAFF. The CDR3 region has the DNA TGTGCCATCACTTCCGACACGGCGAACACTGAAGCTTTCTTT.

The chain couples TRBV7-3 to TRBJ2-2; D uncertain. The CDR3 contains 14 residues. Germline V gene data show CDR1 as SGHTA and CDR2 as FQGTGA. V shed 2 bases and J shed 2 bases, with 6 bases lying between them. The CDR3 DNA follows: TGTGCCAGCAGCTTATTGGGCAACACCGGGGAGCTGTTTTTT. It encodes CASSLLGNTGELFF. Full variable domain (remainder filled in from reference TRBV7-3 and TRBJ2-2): GAGVSQTPSNKVTEKGKYVELRCDPISGHTALYWYRQSLGQGPEFLIYFQGTGAADDSGLPNDRFFAVRPEGSVSTLKIQRTERGDSAVYLCASSLLGNTGELFFGEGSRLTVL.

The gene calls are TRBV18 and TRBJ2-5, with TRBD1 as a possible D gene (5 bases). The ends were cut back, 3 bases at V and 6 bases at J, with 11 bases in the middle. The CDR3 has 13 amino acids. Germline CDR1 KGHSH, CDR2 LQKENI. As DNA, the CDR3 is TGTGCCAGCTCACCGGGTTCAGGGCAGACCCAGTACTTC. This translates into CASSPGSGQTQYF.

The CDR3: CASSFGTSFPHSPLHF. The CDR3 DNA sequence: TGTGCCAGCAGTTTTGGGACTTCCTTTCCGCATTCACCCCTCCACTTT. This chain uses TRBV27 with TRBJ1-6; possible D gene TRBD1, 5 bases. V lost 3 bases to trimming and J lost 8 bases, with 17 bases between them. Germline loops: CDR1 MNHEY, CDR2 SMNVEV (reference sequence). The CDR3 consists of 16 residues.

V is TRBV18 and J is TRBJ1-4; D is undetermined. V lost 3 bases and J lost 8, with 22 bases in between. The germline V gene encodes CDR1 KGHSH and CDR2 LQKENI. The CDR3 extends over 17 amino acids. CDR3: CASSPGPLGLLREKLFF. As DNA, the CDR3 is TGTGCCAGCTCACCCGGTCCTCTAGGCCTCCTACGGGAAAAACTGTTTTTT.

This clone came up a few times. The CDR3 DNA sequence: TGTGCCAGCAGTCGCCTAGCGAACACCGGGGAGCTGTTTTTT. It translates to CASSRLANTGELFF. The V and J genes are TRBV6-5 and TRBJ2-2, with D unclear. Germline V gene sequence: CDR1 MNHEY, CDR2 SVGAGI. The CDR3 spans 14 residues. V was cut by 5 bases and J by 0 bases, with 7 bases left in between.

CDR3 coding DNA: TGTGCCAGCAGCTCCGGGACTCCCGTTGGCTACACCTTC. Encoded protein: CASSSGTPVGYTF. The chain links TRBV5-6 to TRBJ1-2; perhaps TRBD1 as D (5 bases). The CDR3 is 13 amino acids. The V end was cut by 3 bases, the J end by 7 bases, with 13 bases between. Germline loops: CDR1 SGHDT, CDR2 YYEEEE.